One sample yielded the 10 T cell receptor beta chains listed below, sequenced in a study of blood T cell repertoires in COVID-19. TCRdb's table, derived via immunoSEQ multiplex PCR, lists solely in-frame clones and lacks some. Among a few hundred thousand clones, around 84% were seen once, and the ten largest hold over 10%. Sequencing input: peripheral blood. Receptor source: a human donor in a cohort sampled during active COVID-19.

The genes are TRBV28 and TRBJ1-1; D gene ambiguous. Trimming stripped 1 base from V and 6 bases from J, with 12 bases between. The germline gives CDR1 MDHEN, CDR2 SYDVKM. The CDR3 loop spans 14 amino acids. CDR3 DNA sequence: TGTGCCAGCAGTTTATCTTTAGGGAGCTCTGAAGCTTTCTTT. Protein sequence: CASSLSLGSSEAFF.

The rearrangement joins TRBV7-9 to TRBJ2-7, with TRBD1 matching 7 bases. CDR3 size: 13 residues. Germline CDR1 and CDR2: SEHNR and FQNEAQ (reference sequence). Trimming removed 5 bases from V and 6 bases from J; junction bases left unmatched: 7. The CDR3 spells CASSPGTALEQYF. The CDR3 DNA reads as TGTGCCAGCAGCCCAGGGACAGCGCTCGAGCAGTACTTC.

This chain joins TRBV19 and TRBJ1-5; 7 nucleotides agree with TRBD1. Germline V gene data show CDR1 as LNHDA and CDR2 as SQIVND (reference sequence). The V gene end was trimmed by 0 bases and the J gene end by 6 bases; junction bases not matched to a gene: 5. CDR3 length: 15 amino acids. In DNA, the CDR3 is TGTGCCAGTAGTATAGATCAGGGGGTGGCTCAGCCCCAGCATTTT. Residues: CASSIDQGVAQPQHF. Drawing the rest from reference TRBV19 and TRBJ1-5, the complete variable domain is DGGITQSPKYLFRKEGQNVTLSCEQNLNHDAMYWYRQDPGQGLRLIYYSQIVNDFQKGDIAEGYSVSREKKESFPLTVTSAQKNPTAFYLCASSIDQGVAQPQHFGDGTRLSIL.

The chain carries TRBV3-1 (or the pseudogene TRBV3-2) and TRBJ2-3, with 9 bases aligning to TRBD2. Unmatched junction bases numbered 1, after V lost 1 base and J lost 2 bases. The germline gives CDR1 LGHDT, CDR2 YNNKEL (reference sequence). The CDR3 runs 15 residues. Here the CDR3 reads CASSQGGRATDTQYF. CDR3 sequence (DNA): TGTGCCAGCAGCCAAGGCGGGAGGGCCACAGATACGCAGTATTTT.

V usage is TRBV28 and J usage is TRBJ2-5; a weak D match, TRBD2 (7 bases). The CDR3 length is 17 residues. Trimming cost V 6 bases and J 2 bases, with 22 bases left between them. Germline loops: CDR1 MDHEN, CDR2 SYDVKM. Written as DNA, the CDR3 is TGTGCCAGCAGCCCTGGCGGGGGTCGGGGGCTACAAGAGACCCAGTACTTC. This translates into CASSPGGGRGLQETQYF.

The V gene is TRBV5-1, the J gene TRBJ2-3; D is possibly TRBD2 (6 bases). This CDR3 is built from 16 residues. Per germline, CDR1 SGHRS and CDR2 YFSETQ. V dropped 1 base and J dropped 1 base, with 13 bases sitting between them. The CDR3 reads CASSLIVGGRTDTQYF. The CDR3 coding sequence is TGCGCCAGCAGCTTGATCGTCGGGGGACGCACAGATACGCAGTATTTT.

The chain uses TRBV10-3 and TRBJ1-2, with D hard to call. Trimming stripped 10 bases from V and 0 bases from J, with 12 bases between. The CDR3 is 13 amino acids. Germline loops: CDR1 ENHRY, CDR2 SYGVKD. The CDR3 sequence is CATTSVSNYGYTF. The CDR3 region has the DNA TGTGCCACAACCAGCGTCTCTAACTATGGCTACACCTTC.

CDR3 DNA: TGTGCCAGCAGCTTACCCGCAGGAAACACCGGGGAGCTGTTTTTT. This encodes CASSLPAGNTGELFF. The J gene is TRBJ2-2, the V gene TRBV7-6; no definite D call. The V gene lost 2 bases and the J gene lost 2 bases, with 9 bases spanning the gap. Germline V gene sequence: CDR1 SGHVS, CDR2 FNYEAQ. The CDR3 is made up of 15 amino acids.

V gene TRBV4-3 combines with J gene TRBJ2-2; the match to TRBD2 covers 13 bases. There are 17 residues in the CDR3. Germline loops: CDR1 LGHNA, CDR2 YSLEER. In DNA, the CDR3 is TGCTCCGGGCGGTCACTAGCGGGGGGGCCTGGCACCGGGGAGCTGTTTTTT. Its protein product is CSGRSLAGGPGTGELFF.

The chain employs TRBV12-3 or TRBV12-4 and TRBJ1-2, with unresolved D. The CDR3 has 12 amino acids. V was pared by 1 base and J by 7 bases, with 7 bases between. As DNA, the CDR3 is TGTGCCAGCAGTTTAGGTACGGGTGGCTACACCTTC. It codes for CASSLGTGGYTF.